The clone carrying this T cell receptor beta chain was counted at least ten times. What it recognizes is unknown. The study's library attached unique molecular identifiers to single cDNA molecules. Authors' data handling: Sample TCR counts, which ranged from roughly 23,224 to 750,000, had a median of 95,638. Using its own MiXCR run on the RACE reads, TCRdb lists one record per CDR3 protein. The V and J calls follow TCRdb's processing rather than the paper's. The table records about 79,000 distinct CDR3 sequences, about 9% of them present only once. Time point here: healthy volunteer bleed at 6 weeks. Extraction of total RNA was performed on unfractionated whole blood. Trimming cost V 4 bases and J 4 bases; bases outside gene matches: 13. Germline CDR1 reads SGHRS; CDR2 reads YFSETQ. The CDR3 spans 16 residues. This sample was taken from a study of human T cells and chemical hapten exposure. Points from the study as a whole: Sensitizing to DPC left TCRs with a frequency above 1 in 1000 unaltered.

This sequence was found in a male donor in good health. Some clones in this sample may be carry-over from other donors' samples. Sequencing was done on a sample of whole blood. The chain has TRBV5-1 and TRBJ2-7; 8 bases align to TRBD1. CDR3: CASSVTLQRQGYEQYF. The CDR3 DNA sequence: TGCGCCAGCAGCGTGACTCTTCAGAGACAGGGGTACGAGCAGTACTTC.